This TCR beta chain was found in a study of cytomegalovirus exposure and HLA in healthy donors. Study-level information: The study placed around 85% of its approximately 360 genotyped donors in the Caucasian-associated ancestry cluster.

A note on this clone: Its antigen is currently unknown.

Primers included in the PCR were 60 Vbeta and 13 Jbeta primers. Sequenced by immunoSEQ multiplex PCR; TCRdb stores in-frame clones only, minus some. The sample includes 100,000 or so clones, 78% seen only once; the top ten take around 1.3%. General study findings and limits: Later analysis suggested most CMV-associated TCR beta chains were HLA-restricted. About 150 TCR beta chains were listed as cytomegalovirus-associated. Common viral pathogens seemed, in a later analysis, to connect with several of the most significant clusters.

The V gene's germline CDR1 is SGHRS and CDR2 YFSETQ. This CDR3 contains 15 residues. V was pared by 4 bases and J by 2 bases, with 16 bases between. The receptor comes from a man younger than 45 in good health and CMV-seronegative. V and J are TRBV5-1 and TRBJ2-7; a possible D gene is TRBD1 (6 bases). The sequenced sample was PBMCs. The CDR3, as DNA: TGCGCCAGCAGCCCGAAACAGGGAGTAACCTACGAGCAGTACTTC. Amino acid sequence: CASSPKQGVTYEQYF. The full variable domain, its missing parts supplied by reference TRBV5-1 and TRBJ2-7, is KAGVTQTPRYLIKTRGQQVTLSCSPISGHRSVSWYQQTPGQGLQFLFEYFSETQRNKGNFPGRFSGRQFSNSRSEMNVSTLELGDSALYLCASSPKQGVTYEQYFGPGTRLTVT.